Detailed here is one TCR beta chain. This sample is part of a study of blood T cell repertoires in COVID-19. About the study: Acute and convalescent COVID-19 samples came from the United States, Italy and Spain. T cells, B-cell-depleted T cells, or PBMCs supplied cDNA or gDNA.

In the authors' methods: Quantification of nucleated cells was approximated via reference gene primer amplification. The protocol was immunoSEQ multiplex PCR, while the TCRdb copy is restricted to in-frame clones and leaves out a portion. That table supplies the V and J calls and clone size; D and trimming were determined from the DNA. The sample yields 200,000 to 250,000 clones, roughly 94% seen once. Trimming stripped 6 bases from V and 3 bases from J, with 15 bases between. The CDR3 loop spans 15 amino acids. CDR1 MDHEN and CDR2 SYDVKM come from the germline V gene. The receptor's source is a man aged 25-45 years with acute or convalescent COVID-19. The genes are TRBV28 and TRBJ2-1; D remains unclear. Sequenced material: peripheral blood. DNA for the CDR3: TGTGCCAGCAGCCAAATAGAGGCCGGCTACAATGAGCAGTTCTTC. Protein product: CASSQIEAGYNEQFF.